The 9 T cell receptor beta chains reported below all come from one sample, sequenced in a study of T cell responses to AZD1222 COVID-19 vaccine. TCRdb keeps only in-frame clones here, not all; method: immunoSEQ multiplex PCR. Of 150,000 to 200,000 clones listed, 94% are singletons. Sequencing used peripheral blood, obtained on day 0 of AZD1222 vaccination. Receptors originate from an adult in good health.

V is TRBV5-1 and J is TRBJ2-7, with 7 bases lining up with TRBD1. V lost 4 bases to trimming and J lost 6 bases; unmatched junction nucleotides: 10. The CDR3 runs to 14 residues. Germline values: CDR1 SGHRS, CDR2 YFSETQ. The CDR3, as DNA: TGCGCCAGCAGCCACCAGGACAGGCTACTCGAGCAGTACTTC. It codes for CASSHQDRLLEQYF.

The chain carries TRBV27 and TRBJ1-1; D remains ambiguous. Trimming pared 2 bases from V and 1 base from J, leaving 8 bases between. The CDR3 spans 14 residues. Germline V gives CDR1 MNHEY, CDR2 SMNVEV (reference sequence). The CDR3 loop is CASSLRARNTEAFF. In DNA, the CDR3 is TGTGCCAGCAGTTTAAGGGCGAGGAACACTGAAGCTTTCTTT.

V usage is TRBV10-3 and J usage is TRBJ1-1, with a possible D match to TRBD1 (6 bases). V was pared by 5 bases and J by 0 bases, with 13 bases between. Germline V gene lookup returns CDR1 ENHRY and CDR2 SYGVKD. This CDR3 has 15 amino acids. In DNA form, the CDR3 reads TGTGCCATCAGTCCAGGGGTTATCATGAACACTGAAGCTTTCTTT. As protein: CAISPGVIMNTEAFF.

The chain carries TRBV5-1 and TRBJ2-7; possible D gene TRBD1, 5 bases. Trimming took off 7 bases at V and 2 bases at J, with 13 bases between the two ends. The CDR3 length is 13 residues. Germline loops: CDR1 SGHRS, CDR2 YFSETQ. The CDR3 DNA sequence: TGCGCCAGCGCCCAGACAGTCACCTACGAGCAGTACTTC. Amino acid sequence: CASAQTVTYEQYF.

V usage is TRBV10-3 and J usage is TRBJ2-1; D is possibly TRBD2 (6 bases). CDR3 length equals 13 residues. V lost 11 bases, J lost 7 bases, and 18 bases lay in between. Germline V lookup: CDR1 ENHRY, CDR2 SYGVKD. CDR3 coding DNA: TGTGCCGCGGGACCGATCCTTAATAATGAGCAGTTCTTC. It specifies CAAGPILNNEQFF.

The V gene is TRBV7-2, the J gene TRBJ1-2; TRBD1 matches 7 bases. CDR3 length: 14 amino acids. J was trimmed by 7 bases and V by 1 base; bases with no gene match: 6. The germline V gene encodes CDR1 SGHTA and CDR2 FQGNSA. The CDR3 DNA sequence: TGTGCCAGCAGCTTAGGGCCAGGGGGGAGTGGCTACACCTTC. Residues: CASSLGPGGSGYTF.

The V and J genes are TRBV18 and TRBJ2-3; 14 nucleotides agree with TRBD2. Germline CDR1 is KGHSH and CDR2 is LQKENI. V lost 3 bases to trimming and J lost 6 bases; unmatched junction nucleotides: 5. This CDR3 comprises 16 residues. As DNA, the CDR3 is TGTGCCAGCTCACCGGGACTAGCGGGAGCTGCGGATACGCAGTATTTT. It codes for CASSPGLAGAADTQYF.

V usage is TRBV14 and J usage is TRBJ2-5; D is unresolved. The CDR3 is 15 amino acids. With 4 bases removed from V and 3 bases from J, the gap between germline ends came to 15 bases. Germline lookup yields CDR1 SGHDN and CDR2 FVKESK. Here the CDR3 reads CASSPRSVPKETQYF. The DNA for the CDR3 is TGTGCCAGCAGCCCAAGATCGGTTCCGAAAGAGACCCAGTACTTC.

V usage is TRBV27 and J usage is TRBJ2-7, with D perhaps TRBD1 (6 bases). V was pared by 6 bases and J by 4 bases, with 10 bases between. Germline CDR1 MNHEY, CDR2 SMNVEV (reference sequence). There are 12 residues in the CDR3. For the CDR3, the DNA is TGTGCCAGCAGACATACAGGGTACGAGCAGTACTTC. Protein: CASRHTGYEQYF.